The present entry profiles one T cell receptor (beta chain) with its context. What it binds is unknown. The PCR ran on 60 Vbeta and 13 Jbeta primers. Here immunoSEQ multiplex PCR was the method, and the copy in TCRdb shows in-frame clones only, minus some. This table holds under 85,000 clones, roughly two thirds found once. Trimming pared 9 bases from V and 0 bases from J, leaving 11 bases between. CDR1 is SNHLY, CDR2 FYNNEI, per germline. The CDR3 loop spans 14 amino acids. The data were obtained in a study of cytomegalovirus exposure and HLA in healthy donors. General study points: An analysis was carried out at a later point. It showed that HLA-associated TCR beta chains were more clonally expanded than equally common non-associated chains. Cytomegalovirus-associated status was assigned to around 160 TCR beta chains. Some segments of the V type, notably TRBV6-2 and TRBV6-3, were excluded as indistinguishable.

The J gene is TRBJ2-2, the V gene TRBV2, with unresolved D. The sample was PBMCs. The TCR was taken from a man aged 40-55 years in good health and CMV-seropositive. The CDR3 loop reads CASQVIANTGELFF. Written as DNA, the CDR3 is TGTGCCAGTCAGGTTATCGCGAACACCGGGGAGCTGTTTTTT.